This TCR beta chain was profiled in a study of identical twins. Points from the study as a whole: Out-of-frame beta sequences exhibited a weaker degree of excess twin sharing.

Points on this clonotype: Its antigen is currently unknown.

The CDR3 runs 12 residues. The germline V gene encodes CDR1 DFQATT and CDR2 SNEGSKA (reference sequence). V shed 0 bases and J shed 9 bases, with 6 bases lying between them. TCRdb passed the 5' RACE reads through MiXCR, listing each CDR3 protein once. The sample lists 450,000 to 650,000 distinct CDR3 sequences, nearly 15% occurring once. These sequences were also reported in another study, on yellow fever vaccine responses in identical twins.

The chain links TRBV20-1 to TRBJ1-6; D perhaps matches TRBD1 (6 bases). The sequenced sample was CD4+ T cells sorted from blood. The sequence was collected from a woman aged 18-30 years in good health. Written as DNA, the CDR3 is TGCAGTGCTAGAGACAGGGGTTCACCCCTCCACTTT. Translated: CSARDRGSPLHF.